This T cell receptor beta chain originates from a study of blood T cell repertoires in COVID-19. The method was immunoSEQ multiplex PCR; TCRdb's version includes in-frame clones alone and lacks a portion of them. The sample has 190,000 or so clones, more than 75% seen once. Germline V gives CDR1 KGHSH, CDR2 LQKENI. V was pared by 6 bases and J by 2 bases, with 18 bases between. The CDR3 consists of 16 residues. The receptor comes from a woman under 30 who had recovered from COVID-19. The sample taken for sequencing was peripheral blood. This rearrangement joins TRBV18 to TRBJ2-3; D possibly corresponds to TRBD2 (5 bases). CDR3 region: CASSRAAGIVTDTQYF. For the CDR3, the DNA is TGTGCCAGCTCCCGAGCTGCGGGTATTGTCACAGATACGCAGTATTTT.